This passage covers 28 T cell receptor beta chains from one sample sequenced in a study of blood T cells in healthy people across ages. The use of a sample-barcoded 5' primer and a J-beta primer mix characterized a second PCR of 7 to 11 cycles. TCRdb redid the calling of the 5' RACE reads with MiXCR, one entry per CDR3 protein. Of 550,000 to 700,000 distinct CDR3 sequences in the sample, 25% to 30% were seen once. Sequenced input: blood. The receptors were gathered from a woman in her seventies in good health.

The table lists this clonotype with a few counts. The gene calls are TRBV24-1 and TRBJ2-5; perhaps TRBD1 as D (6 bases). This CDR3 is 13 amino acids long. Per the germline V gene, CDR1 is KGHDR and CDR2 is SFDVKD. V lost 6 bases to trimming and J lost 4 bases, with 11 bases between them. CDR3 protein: CATSQGPAETQYF. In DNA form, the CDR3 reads TGTGCCACCAGTCAGGGGCCCGCAGAGACCCAGTACTTC.

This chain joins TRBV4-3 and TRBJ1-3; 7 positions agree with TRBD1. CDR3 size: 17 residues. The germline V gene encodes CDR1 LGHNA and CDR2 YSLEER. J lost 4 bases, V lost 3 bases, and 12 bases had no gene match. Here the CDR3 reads CASSHVPLGQAGNTIYF. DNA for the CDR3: TGCGCCAGCAGCCATGTCCCTTTAGGACAGGCGGGAAACACCATATATTTT.

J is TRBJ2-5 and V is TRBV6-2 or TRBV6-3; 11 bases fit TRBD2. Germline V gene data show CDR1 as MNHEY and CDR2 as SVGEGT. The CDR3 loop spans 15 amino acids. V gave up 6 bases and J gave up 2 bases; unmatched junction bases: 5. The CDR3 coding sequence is TGTGCCAGCAGGGACCGACTAGCGGGGCAAGAGACCCAGTACTTC. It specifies CASRDRLAGQETQYF.

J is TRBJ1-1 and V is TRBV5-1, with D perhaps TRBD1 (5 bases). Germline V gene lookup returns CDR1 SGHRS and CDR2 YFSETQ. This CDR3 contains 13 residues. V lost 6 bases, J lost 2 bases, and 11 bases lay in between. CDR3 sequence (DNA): TGCGCCAGCAAATTGGGGGTTAACACTGAAGCTTTCTTT. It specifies CASKLGVNTEAFF.

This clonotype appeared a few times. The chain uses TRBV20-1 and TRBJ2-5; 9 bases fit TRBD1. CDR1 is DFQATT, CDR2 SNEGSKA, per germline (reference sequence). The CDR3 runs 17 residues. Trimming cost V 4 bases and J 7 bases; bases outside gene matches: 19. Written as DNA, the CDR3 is TGCAGTGCTATCGCTGGTATACCGGGACAGGGCTGGGGGACCCAGTACTTC. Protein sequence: CSAIAGIPGQGWGTQYF.

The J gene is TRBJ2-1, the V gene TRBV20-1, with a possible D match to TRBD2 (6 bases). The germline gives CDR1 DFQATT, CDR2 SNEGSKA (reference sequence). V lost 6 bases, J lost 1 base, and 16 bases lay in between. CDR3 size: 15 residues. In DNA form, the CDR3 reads TGCAGTGCCAGGGCGGGGCAGGGATCCTACAATGAGCAGTTCTTC. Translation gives CSARAGQGSYNEQFF.

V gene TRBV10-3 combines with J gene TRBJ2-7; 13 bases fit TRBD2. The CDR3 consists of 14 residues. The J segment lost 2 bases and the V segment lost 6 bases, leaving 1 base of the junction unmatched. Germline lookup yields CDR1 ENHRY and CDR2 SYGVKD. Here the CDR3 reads CAIRTSGGAYEQYF. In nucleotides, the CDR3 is TGTGCCATCAGAACTAGCGGGGGGGCCTACGAGCAGTACTTC.

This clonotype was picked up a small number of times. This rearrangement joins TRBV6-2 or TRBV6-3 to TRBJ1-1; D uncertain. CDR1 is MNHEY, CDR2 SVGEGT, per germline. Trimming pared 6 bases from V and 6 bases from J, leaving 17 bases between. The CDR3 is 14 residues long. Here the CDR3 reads CASSPGGPIPEAFF. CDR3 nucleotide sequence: TGTGCCAGCAGCCCCGGCGGGCCCATTCCTGAAGCTTTCTTT.

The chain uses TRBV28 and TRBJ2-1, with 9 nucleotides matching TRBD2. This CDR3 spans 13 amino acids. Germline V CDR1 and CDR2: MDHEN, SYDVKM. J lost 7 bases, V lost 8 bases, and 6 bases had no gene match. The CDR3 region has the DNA TGTGCCAGCCAACGCGGGGGGGCGAATGAGCAGTTCTTC. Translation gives CASQRGGANEQFF.

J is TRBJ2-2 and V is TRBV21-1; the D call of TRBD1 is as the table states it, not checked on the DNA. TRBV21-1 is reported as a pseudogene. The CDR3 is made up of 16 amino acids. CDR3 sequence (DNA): TGTGCCAGCAGCAAACTTTCCGGGACTGGGACCGGGGAGCTGTTTTTT. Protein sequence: CASSKLSGTGTGELFF.

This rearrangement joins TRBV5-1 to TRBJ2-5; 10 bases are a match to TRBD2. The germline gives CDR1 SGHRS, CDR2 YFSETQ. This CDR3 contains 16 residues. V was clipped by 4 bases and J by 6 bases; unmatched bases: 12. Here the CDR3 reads CASSAVERGGDKTQYF. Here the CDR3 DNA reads TGCGCCAGCAGCGCCGTTGAGCGGGGGGGCGATAAGACCCAGTACTTC.

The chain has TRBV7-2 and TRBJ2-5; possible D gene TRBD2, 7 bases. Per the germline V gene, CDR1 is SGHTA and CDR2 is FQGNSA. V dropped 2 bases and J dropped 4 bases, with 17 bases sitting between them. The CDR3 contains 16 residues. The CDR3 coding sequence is TGTGCCAGCAGCTTACTTCCGGGGGGCCTAGGAGAGACCCAGTACTTC. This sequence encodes CASSLLPGGLGETQYF. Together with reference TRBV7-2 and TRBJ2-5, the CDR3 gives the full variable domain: GAGVSQSPSNKVTEKGKDVELRCDPISGHTALYWYRQSLGQGLEFLIYFQGNSAPDKSGLPSDRFSAERTGGSVSTLTIQRTQQEDSAVYLCASSLLPGGLGETQYFGPGTRLLVL.

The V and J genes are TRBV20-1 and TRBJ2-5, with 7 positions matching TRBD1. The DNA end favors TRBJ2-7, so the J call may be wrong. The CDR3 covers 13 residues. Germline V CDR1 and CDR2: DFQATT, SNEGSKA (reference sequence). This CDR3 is CSAAVRGLGEQYF. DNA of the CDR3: TGCAGTGCTGCCGTCAGGGGGTTAGGCGAGCAGTACTTC.

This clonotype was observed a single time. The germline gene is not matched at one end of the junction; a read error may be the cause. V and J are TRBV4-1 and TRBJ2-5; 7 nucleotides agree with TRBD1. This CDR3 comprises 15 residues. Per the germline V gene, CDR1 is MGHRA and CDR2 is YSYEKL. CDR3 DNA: TGCGCCAGCAGCGGTCAGTTGCAGGGGGAAGAGACCCAGTGCTTC. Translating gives CASSGQLQGEETQCF.

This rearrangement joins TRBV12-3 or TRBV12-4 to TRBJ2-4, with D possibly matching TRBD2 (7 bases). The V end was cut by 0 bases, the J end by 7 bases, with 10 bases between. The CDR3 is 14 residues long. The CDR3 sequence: CASSLAGGANIQYF. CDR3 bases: TGTGCCAGCAGTTTAGCTGGGGGGGCGAACATTCAGTACTTC.

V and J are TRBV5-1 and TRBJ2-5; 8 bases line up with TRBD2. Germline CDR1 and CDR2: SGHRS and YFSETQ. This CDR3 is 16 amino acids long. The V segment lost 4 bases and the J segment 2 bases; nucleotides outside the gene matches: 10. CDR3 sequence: CASSQPKRGRQETQYF. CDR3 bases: TGCGCCAGCAGCCAACCCAAGCGGGGGCGGCAAGAGACCCAGTACTTC.

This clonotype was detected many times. The CDR3 DNA follows: TGTGCCAGCAGTGCTTACGAGCAGTACTTC. This gives the protein CASSAYEQYF. The rearrangement uses TRBV25-1 and TRBJ2-7; D is unresolved. Germline CDR1 is MGHDK and CDR2 is SYGVNS. The V and J ends lost 4 bases and 4 bases respectively, with 2 bases between them. The length of the CDR3 is 10 residues.

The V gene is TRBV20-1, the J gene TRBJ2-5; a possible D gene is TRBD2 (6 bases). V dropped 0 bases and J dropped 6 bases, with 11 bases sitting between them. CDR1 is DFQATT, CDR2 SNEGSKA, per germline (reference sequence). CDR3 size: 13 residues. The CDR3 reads CSARETSKQTQYF. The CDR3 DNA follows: TGCAGTGCTAGAGAGACTAGTAAACAGACCCAGTACTTC.

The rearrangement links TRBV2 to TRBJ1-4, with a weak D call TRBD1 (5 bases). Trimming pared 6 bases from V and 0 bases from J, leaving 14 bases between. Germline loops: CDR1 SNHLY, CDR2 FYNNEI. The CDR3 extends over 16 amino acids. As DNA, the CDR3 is TGTGCCAGCAGAGCTCGCCGGACAACAACTAATGAAAAACTGTTTTTT. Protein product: CASRARRTTTNEKLFF.

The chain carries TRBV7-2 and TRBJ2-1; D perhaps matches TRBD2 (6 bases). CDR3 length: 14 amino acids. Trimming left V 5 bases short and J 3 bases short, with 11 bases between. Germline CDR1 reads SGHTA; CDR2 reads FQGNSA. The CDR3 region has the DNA TGTGCCAGCAGCGCAACTAGCATCTACAATGAGCAGTTCTTC. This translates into CASSATSIYNEQFF.

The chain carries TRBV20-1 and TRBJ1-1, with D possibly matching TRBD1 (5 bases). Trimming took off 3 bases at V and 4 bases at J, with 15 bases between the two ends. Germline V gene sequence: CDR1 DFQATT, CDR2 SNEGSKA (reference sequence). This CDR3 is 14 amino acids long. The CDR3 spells CSARGLGGGTEAFF. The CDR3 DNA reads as TGCAGTGCTAGGGGCCTCGGGGGGGGCACTGAAGCTTTCTTT.

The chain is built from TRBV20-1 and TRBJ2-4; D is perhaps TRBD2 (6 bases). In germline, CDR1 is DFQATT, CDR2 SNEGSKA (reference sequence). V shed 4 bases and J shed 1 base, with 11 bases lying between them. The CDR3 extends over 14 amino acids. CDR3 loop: CSANSGMAKNIQYF. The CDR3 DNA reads TGCAGTGCTAATAGCGGTATGGCCAAAAACATTCAGTACTTC.

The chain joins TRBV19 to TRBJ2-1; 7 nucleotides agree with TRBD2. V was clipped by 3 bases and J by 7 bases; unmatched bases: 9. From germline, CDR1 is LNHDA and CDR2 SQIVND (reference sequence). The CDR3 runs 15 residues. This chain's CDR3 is CASSIGGRVSNEQFF. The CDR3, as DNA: TGTGCCAGTAGTATCGGCGGGAGAGTCTCGAATGAGCAGTTCTTC.

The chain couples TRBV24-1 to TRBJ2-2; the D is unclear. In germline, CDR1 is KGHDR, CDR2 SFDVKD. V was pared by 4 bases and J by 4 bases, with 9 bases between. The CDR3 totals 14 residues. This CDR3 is CATSDPGATGELFF. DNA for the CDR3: TGTGCCACCAGTGACCCCGGAGCCACCGGGGAGCTGTTTTTT.

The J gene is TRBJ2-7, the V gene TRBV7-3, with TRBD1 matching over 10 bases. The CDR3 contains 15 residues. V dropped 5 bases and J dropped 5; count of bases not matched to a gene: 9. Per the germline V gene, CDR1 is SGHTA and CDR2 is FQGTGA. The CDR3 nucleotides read TGTGCCAGCAGCCAACGGACAGGGGGATTCGACGAGCAGTACTTC. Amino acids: CASSQRTGGFDEQYF. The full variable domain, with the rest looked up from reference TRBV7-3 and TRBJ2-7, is GAGVSQTPSNKVTEKGKYVELRCDPISGHTALYWYRQSLGQGPEFLIYFQGTGAADDSGLPNDRFFAVRPEGSVSTLKIQRTERGDSAVYLCASSQRTGGFDEQYFGPGTRLTVT.

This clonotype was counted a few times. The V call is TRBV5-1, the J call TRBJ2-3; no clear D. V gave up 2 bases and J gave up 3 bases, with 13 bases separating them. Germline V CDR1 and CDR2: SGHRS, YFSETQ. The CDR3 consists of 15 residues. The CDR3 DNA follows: TGCGCCAGCAGCTTCGACGTGGGAAGAACAGATACGCAGTATTTT. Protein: CASSFDVGRTDTQYF.

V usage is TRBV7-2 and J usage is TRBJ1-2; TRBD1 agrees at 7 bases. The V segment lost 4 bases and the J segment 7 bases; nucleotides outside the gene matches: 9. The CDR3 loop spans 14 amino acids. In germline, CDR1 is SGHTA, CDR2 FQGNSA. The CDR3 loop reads CASSSVTGKSGYTF. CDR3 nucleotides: TGTGCCAGCAGCTCCGTGACAGGGAAGAGTGGCTACACCTTC.

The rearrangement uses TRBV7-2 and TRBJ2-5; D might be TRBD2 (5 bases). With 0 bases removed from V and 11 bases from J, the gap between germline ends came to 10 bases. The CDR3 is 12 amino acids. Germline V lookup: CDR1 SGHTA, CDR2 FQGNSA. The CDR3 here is CASSLACGGQYF. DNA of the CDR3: TGTGCCAGCAGCTTAGCGTGTGGAGGTCAGTACTTC.